These T cell receptor beta chains were read from a single sample in a study of cytomegalovirus exposure and HLA in healthy donors. Profiled with immunoSEQ multiplex PCR; TCRdb holds only in-frame clones, not every one. This repertoire shows 130,000 or so clones, just under 75% found once; its top ten account for more than 6%. Sequencing input: PBMCs. The receptor source for this set is a man aged 35-49 years in good health and CMV-seropositive. Each CDR3 is given with its conserved first and last residue. The D gene is left open where the match is weak. Where a row states a size, it is once, few, many or the class of an expanded clone; other rows omit it.

clone size,V gene,D gene,J gene,CDR3 protein,CDR3 DNA
few,TRBV20-1,.,TRBJ1-1,CSARGGTEAFF,TGCAGTGCGAGGGGGGGGACTGAAGCTTTCTTT
.,TRBV10-3,.,TRBJ2-7,CASSYLGQHEQYF,TGTGCCAGCAGTTACCTAGGACAGCACGAGCAGTACTTC
once,TRBV7-2,.,TRBJ1-6,CASSLGERGGRPLHF,TGTGCCAGCAGCTTAGGAGAACGGGGGGGGAGGCCCCTCCACTTT
once,TRBV10-3,.,TRBJ1-1,CAIRQGLNTEAFF,TGTGCCATCAGACAGGGACTGAACACTGAAGCTTTCTTT
.,TRBV20-1,.,TRBJ2-1,CSARQGNEQFF,TGCAGTGCTAGACAGGGTAATGAGCAGTTCTTC
.,TRBV6-5,TRBD1,TRBJ2-7,CASSPDRFYYEQYF,TGTGCCAGCAGTCCGGACAGGTTTTACTACGAGCAGTACTTC
.,TRBV27,TRBD2,TRBJ2-5,CASRTLAGGQETQYF,TGTGCCAGCAGGACACTAGCGGGGGGCCAAGAGACCCAGTACTTC
.,TRBV12-5,.,TRBJ1-1,CASGLARTAGKNTEAFF,TGTGCTAGTGGTTTGGCCCGGACAGCCGGGAAGAACACTGAAGCTTTCTTT
few,TRBV7-9,TRBD1,TRBJ2-1,CASRLGQGVRYEQFF,TGTGCCAGCAGGCTGGGACAGGGGGTTAGGTATGAGCAGTTCTTC
.,TRBV5-4,TRBD1,TRBJ1-1,CASIPDRVNTEAFF,TGTGCCAGCATCCCGGACAGGGTGAACACTGAAGCTTTCTTT
.,TRBV6-5,TRBD1,TRBJ1-1,CASSYDDRVSTEAFF,TGTGCCAGCAGTTACGATGACAGGGTGAGCACTGAAGCTTTCTTT
.,TRBV28,.,TRBJ2-1,CASSLSSHGGKEQFF,TGTGCCAGCAGTTTATCTAGCCACGGCGGTAAGGAGCAGTTCTTC
once,TRBV19,.,TRBJ1-5,CASSIWGQTGLSNQPQHF,TGTGCCAGTAGTATCTGGGGCCAAACGGGCCTTAGCAATCAGCCCCAGCATTTT
.,TRBV5-1,.,TRBJ2-1,CASSSSGLPSSYNEQFF,TGCGCCAGCAGCTCGTCGGGACTCCCGAGCTCCTACAATGAGCAGTTCTTC
.,TRBV28,TRBD1,TRBJ2-2,CASSLSPQPKNPGGGWTGELFF,TGTGCCAGCAGTTTATCGCCCCAGCCCAAGAACCCAGGGGGCGGATGGACCGGGGAGCTGTTTTTT
.,TRBV19,.,TRBJ2-7,CASSTPGGFYEQYF,TGTGCCAGTAGTACCCCAGGTGGTTTCTACGAGCAGTACTTC
.,TRBV28,TRBD1,TRBJ1-4,CASGSGQLNEKLFF,TGTGCCAGCGGATCGGGACAGCTAAATGAAAAACTGTTTTTT
.,TRBV21-1,.,TRBJ2-1,CASSKQWSGRDNEQFF,TGTGCCAGCAGCAAACAGTGGAGCGGGAGAGACAATGAGCAGTTCTTC
few,TRBV28,TRBD1,TRBJ1-1,CASSEGQGGTEAFF,TGTGCCAGCAGTGAGGGACAGGGGGGGACTGAAGCTTTCTTT
.,TRBV27,.,TRBJ2-3,CASTSTRTDTQYF,TGTGCCAGCACGTCTACCCGCACAGATACGCAGTATTTT
.,TRBV29-1,.,TRBJ1-2,CSVGQLYGYTF,TGCAGCGTCGGACAGTTGTATGGCTACACCTTC
.,TRBV27,TRBD2,TRBJ2-3,CASTAGAAQYF,TGTGCCAGCACAGCGGGAGCTGCGCAGTATTTT
.,TRBV6-5,TRBD1,TRBJ2-2,CASSYNRGLNTGELFF,TGTGCCAGCAGTTACAACAGGGGGCTGAACACCGGGGAGCTGTTTTTT
.,TRBV7-9,.,TRBJ2-7,CASSLAALEQYF,TGTGCCAGCAGCTTAGCTGCTCTAGAGCAGTACTTC
.,TRBV6-1,.,TRBJ1-6,CASSAVPGQGNSPLHF,TGTGCCAGCAGTGCCGTACCCGGGCAGGGGAATTCACCCCTCCACTTT
.,TRBV5-6,.,TRBJ2-3,CASSLGARIGSDTQYF,TGTGCCAGCAGCTTGGGAGCCCGGATCGGGTCAGATACGCAGTATTTT
.,TRBV4-2,.,TRBJ1-6,CASSQDIAQYNSPLHF,TGTGCCAGCAGCCAAGATATCGCGCAATATAATTCACCCCTCCACTTT
few,TRBV11-2,.,TRBJ2-7,CASSSGPGTYEQYF,TGTGCCAGCAGCTCAGGCCCAGGAACCTACGAGCAGTACTTC
few,TRBV18,TRBD1,TRBJ1-2,CASSPRMAGRDRGLPLYGYTF,TGTGCCAGCTCACCCCGGATGGCGGGCCGGGACAGGGGCCTCCCTCTCTATGGCTACACCTTC
.,TRBV5-1,.,TRBJ1-2,CASSFDSTYGYTF,TGCGCCAGCAGCTTCGACAGCACTTATGGCTACACCTTC
.,TRBV15,.,TRBJ2-5,CATSWLETQYF,TGTGCCACCAGCTGGCTAGAGACCCAGTACTTC
.,TRBV5-8,.,TRBJ1-5,CASSELRQGNQPQHF,TGTGCCAGCAGCGAACTCAGACAGGGCAATCAGCCCCAGCATTTT
once,TRBV28,TRBD2,TRBJ2-5,CASRAQAGGGRETQYF,TGTGCCAGCAGGGCCCAGGCCGGGGGGGGACGAGAGACCCAGTACTTC
few,TRBV6-5,.,TRBJ1-3,CASIGQGNTIYF,TGTGCCAGCATCGGACAGGGAAACACCATATATTTT
.,TRBV7-9,.,TRBJ1-1,CASSIPGRGVTEAFF,TGTGCCAGCAGCATCCCTGGCAGGGGAGTCACTGAAGCTTTCTTT
.,TRBV19,TRBD1,TRBJ1-5,CASSTDSDRGRGRNQPQHF,TGTGCCAGTAGTACTGACTCGGACAGGGGGAGGGGGCGCAATCAGCCCCAGCATTTT
.,TRBV9,TRBD1,TRBJ1-1,CASSVTPGQGAEAFF,TGTGCCAGCAGCGTGACTCCGGGACAGGGGGCGGAAGCTTTCTTT
few,TRBV5-1,.,TRBJ2-1,CASSLGGVMISSYNEQFF,TGCGCCAGCAGCTTGGGGGGGGTGATGATTTCTTCCTACAATGAGCAGTTCTTC
.,TRBV2,.,TRBJ2-2,CASRGGQGGTGELFF,TGTGCCAGCAGGGGGGGGCAGGGAGGTACCGGGGAGCTGTTTTTT
.,TRBV6-1,TRBD2,TRBJ2-1,CASSGLGRDNEQFF,TGTGCCAGCAGTGGCTTGGGGAGGGACAATGAGCAGTTCTTC